These 15 T cell receptor beta chains originate from one sample sequenced in a study of OX40 agonist ivuxolimab in advanced cancers. This table comes from immunoSEQ multiplex PCR, and its TCRdb copy is limited to in-frame clones, with some not included. Of 35,000 to 45,000 clones listed, roughly 84% were seen once; the top ten hold less than 25%. The input for sequencing was CD4+ or CD8+ T cells sorted from blood, taken in a trial of the OX40 agonist ivuxolimab. Receptors originate from an adult with an advanced solid tumor such as melanoma, head and neck, liver or kidney cancer.

The V call is TRBV19, the J call TRBJ2-1, with D hard to call. Germline values: CDR1 LNHDA, CDR2 SQIVND (reference sequence). Trimming left V 3 bases short and J 1 base short, with 10 bases between. This CDR3 region has 15 residues. CDR3 protein: CASSIVRISYNEQFF. The CDR3 DNA reads TGTGCCAGTAGTATTGTCCGGATTTCCTACAATGAGCAGTTCTTC.

This clone has just one count. V usage is TRBV6-5 and J usage is TRBJ2-5, with 11 bases lining up with TRBD1. CDR1 MNHEY and CDR2 SVGAGI come from the germline V gene. V lost 6 bases to trimming and J lost 5 bases; unmatched junction nucleotides: 5. This CDR3 has 14 amino acids. The CDR3 loop is CASSWTGGAETQYF. The DNA for the CDR3 is TGTGCCAGCAGCTGGACAGGGGGCGCGGAGACCCAGTACTTC.

V and J are TRBV2 and TRBJ2-7; D not resolved. Trimming removed 10 bases from V and 6 bases from J, with 19 bases in between. Germline V gene lookup returns CDR1 SNHLY and CDR2 FYNNEI. This CDR3 has 13 amino acids. CDR3 region: CATTTGRFSEQYV. CDR3 coding DNA: TGTGCCACGACGACGGGCAGGTTCAGCGAGCAGTACGTC.

The chain combines TRBV7-9 with TRBJ2-1, with 11 bases matching TRBD1. The CDR3 has 18 residues. Germline lookup yields CDR1 SEHNR and CDR2 FQNEAQ (reference sequence). The V and J ends lost 3 bases and 0 bases, in that order; junction bases with no gene match: 7. CDR3 in amino acids: CASSLGQGVGSSYNEQFF. Here the CDR3 DNA reads TGTGCCAGCAGCTTGGGACAGGGGGTGGGTAGCTCCTACAATGAGCAGTTCTTC.

The chain recombines TRBV2 with TRBJ2-7; perhaps TRBD1 as D (6 bases). V dropped 5 bases and J dropped 0 bases, with 14 bases sitting between them. Germline CDR1 and CDR2: SNHLY and FYNNEI. This CDR3 contains 15 residues. CDR3 loop: CASSLTGQFSYEQYV. CDR3 nucleotide sequence: TGTGCCAGCAGTCTTACAGGGCAATTCTCCTACGAGCAGTACGTC.

J is TRBJ2-1 and V is TRBV13; 8 positions agree with TRBD2. Germline CDR1 reads PRHDT; CDR2 reads FYEKMQ (reference sequence). Losses at the gene ends were 8 bases for V and 0 bases for J; bases not matched to a gene: 6. This CDR3 contains 15 residues. The chain's CDR3 is CASRPGGVSYNEQFF. In nucleotides, the CDR3 is TGTGCCAGCCGCCCCGGGGGGGTCTCCTACAATGAGCAGTTCTTC.

The V call is TRBV11-2, the J call TRBJ2-7; D possibly corresponds to TRBD2 (5 bases). Looked up from germline, CDR1 is SGHAT and CDR2 is FQNNGV. The CDR3 runs 15 residues. Trimming left V 5 bases short and J 0 bases short, with 14 bases between. CDR3 protein: CASSVGSGSSYEQYF. Written as DNA, the CDR3 is TGTGCCAGCAGCGTAGGGAGCGGTTCCTCCTACGAGCAGTACTTC.

The V gene is TRBV6-5, the J gene TRBJ1-1; D uncertain. This CDR3 is 14 amino acids long. The V and J ends lost 7 bases and 4 bases respectively, with 16 bases between them. CDR1 and CDR2 from the germline V gene are MNHEY and SVGAGI. CDR3 amino acids: CASTPAPGSTEAFF. CDR3 bases: TGTGCCAGCACCCCGGCCCCCGGGAGCACTGAAGCTTTCTTT.

The V gene is TRBV7-6, the J gene TRBJ2-4; 7 nucleotides match TRBD1. The CDR3 covers 14 residues. CDR1 SGHVS and CDR2 FNYEAQ come from the germline V gene. V was clipped by 5 bases and J by 6 bases; unmatched bases: 7. CDR3 sequence reads: CASSDRALGNIQYF. CDR3 sequence (DNA): TGTGCCAGCAGCGACAGGGCCTTAGGAAACATTCAGTACTTC.

The V call is TRBV2, the J call TRBJ2-7, with D tentatively TRBD1 (6 bases). Germline values: CDR1 SNHLY, CDR2 FYNNEI. Trimming took off 2 bases at V and 4 bases at J, with 12 bases between the two ends. The CDR3 has 14 residues. CDR3 protein: CASSETGIGYEQYF. The DNA of the CDR3 is TGTGCCAGCAGTGAAACAGGGATCGGGTACGAGCAGTACTTC. The full variable domain, in which reference TRBV2 and TRBJ2-7 provide the parts outside the CDR3, is EPEVTQTPSHQVTQMGQEVILRCVPISNHLYFYWYRQILGQKVEFLVSFYNNEISEKSEIFDDQFSVERPDGSNFTLKIRSTKLEDSAMYFCASSETGIGYEQYFGPGTRLTVT.

This chain uses TRBV6-1 with TRBJ1-1; D unclear. V lost 10 bases, J lost 1 base, and 7 bases lay in between. The CDR3 extends over 11 amino acids. Germline CDR1 and CDR2: MNHNS and SASEGT. CDR3 sequence (DNA): TGTGCCACCGGGGAGAACACTGAAGCTTTCTTT. Its protein is CATGENTEAFF.

CDR3 nucleotides: TGTGCCAGCAGTGAATATGTGAGGGACAGGCTGCATTTT. This codes for CASSEYVRDRLHF. This chain joins TRBV6-1 and TRBJ1-5, with 8 bases lining up with TRBD1. The ends lost 2 bases at V and 15 bases at J; junction bases unmatched: 9. CDR3 length: 13 amino acids. Per the germline V gene, CDR1 is MNHNS and CDR2 is SASEGT.

The chain links TRBV6-5 to TRBJ1-6, with D perhaps TRBD1 (5 bases). This CDR3 has 14 amino acids. CDR1 and CDR2 from the germline V gene are MNHEY and SVGAGI. The germline V and J ends were trimmed by 2 bases and 7 bases, with 9 bases remaining between them. The CDR3: CASSYTGPNSPLHF. The CDR3 DNA reads TGTGCCAGCAGTTACACAGGACCAAATTCACCCCTCCACTTT.

This sequence joins TRBV4-1 and TRBJ2-1; D uncertain. Germline values: CDR1 MGHRA, CDR2 YSYEKL. This CDR3 spans 12 amino acids. Trimming pared 0 bases from V and 10 bases from J, leaving 7 bases between. The CDR3 region has the DNA TGCGCCAGCAGCCAAGACGGACGCGAGCAGTTCTTC. Protein sequence: CASSQDGREQFF.

The rearrangement joins TRBV30 to TRBJ2-7; 7 bases agree with TRBD1. This CDR3 comprises 12 residues. Germline V gene data show CDR1 as GTSNPN and CDR2 as SVGIG (reference sequence). V lost 5 bases and J lost 3; bases outside the gene matches: 4. In DNA form, the CDR3 reads TGTGCCTGGGACAGGGCTGGCTACGAGCAGTACTTC. Translation gives CAWDRAGYEQYF.